This paragraph reports one TCR beta chain. Its antigen is unidentified. The CDR3 has 17 amino acids. Germline-derived CDR1 and CDR2 are KGHSH and LQKENI. J gave up 4 bases and V 1 base, and 8 bases lay outside the gene matches. This specimen belongs to a study of shared clonotypes between healthy human individuals. Study-level findings and limits: Deeper or shallower sequencing was expected to change how clonotypes are shared among donors.

Each unsorted PBMC replicate got 300 ng genomic DNA, around 30,000 genomes. In the authors' workflow: Junction-only immunoSEQ data arrived without quality scores, meaning filtering differed. Using immunoSEQ multiplex PCR, the repertoire was profiled, and TCRdb retains in-frame clones only, with some absent. Clonal size and the V and J genes are those of that table, whereas D and trimming came from the DNA. The sample yields roughly 450,000 clones, 79% seen once. What was sequenced was PBMCs. This chain joins TRBV18 and TRBJ2-1, with TRBD2 matching 9 bases. This TCR derives from a woman between 40 and 55 years old in good health. Some clones in this sample may be carry-over from other donors' samples. The CDR3 reads CASSPRGGGRGYNEQFF. The CDR3 DNA is TGTGCCAGCTCACCACGAGGTGGCGGGAGGGGGTACAATGAGCAGTTCTTC.